This T cell receptor beta chain was recorded in a study of CD8+ T cells in alopecia areata. RNA, once extracted, was reverse transcribed into cDNA for use as the sequencing template. Assay: immunoSEQ multiplex PCR; the TCRdb copy retains only in-frame clones and omits some. The repertoire holds about 120,000 clones, over 55% seen once, with 4.5% to 6% in the top ten. Per germline, CDR1 MNHEY and CDR2 SMNVEV (reference sequence). This CDR3 spans 13 amino acids. Trimming stripped 6 bases from V and 5 bases from J, with 13 bases between. Treatment given: oral pan-JAK inhibitor, 5-10 mg twice daily. This clone was recorded only once.

The sequence came from a human donor with alopecia areata. The J gene is TRBJ2-5, the V gene TRBV27; D is possibly TRBD2 (6 bases). The sequencing used CD4+ T cells sorted from blood, collected at week 4, from a patient treated with tofacitinib. The CDR3 sequence: CASRPGEVETQYF. DNA of the CDR3: TGTGCCAGCAGACCTGGGGAGGTGGAGACCCAGTACTTC.